The rows below give T cell receptor beta chains drawn from one sample of a study of glioma-infiltrating T cells. MiXCR was run by TCRdb on the multiplex PCR reads, yielding one entry per CDR3 protein. The sample includes 93,000 or so distinct CDR3 sequences, 25% to 30% seen only once; the top ten take 35% to 55%. Sequences were obtained from glioma tissue, nonneoplastic brain tissue, or PBMCs (not recorded which). These receptor sequences come from a human donor with low-grade glioma or glioblastoma, undergoing nonglioma brain surgery, or in good health (not recorded which). Each CDR3 is given with its conserved first and last residue. A D gene is named only where the DNA matches it firmly. The size entry is marked missing in some rows and otherwise reads once, few, many or a size class.

J gene,V gene,clone size,D gene,CDR3 protein,CDR3 DNA
TRBJ1-1,TRBV28,many,-,CASSLDRLTEAFF,TGTGCCAGCAGTTTAGACAGGCTCACTGAAGCTTTCTTT
TRBJ2-7,TRBV28,many,-,CASSLAGYEQYF,TGTGCCAGCAGTTTGGCCGGCTACGAGCAGTACTTC
TRBJ1-5,TRBV20-1,many,-,CSARYSNSNQPQHF,TGCAGTGCTAGATACAGCAATAGCAATCAGCCCCAGCATTTT
TRBJ2-3,TRBV7-9,many,-,CASSLVGQAQDTQYF,TGTGCCAGCAGCTTGGTGGGGCAGGCGCAAGATACGCAGTATTTT
TRBJ1-5,TRBV7-9,-,-,CASSLAAQGGSQHF,TGTGCCAGCAGCTTAGCTGCACAGGGTGGGTCCCAGCATTTT
TRBJ1-2,TRBV10-3,many,TRBD1,CAISDRGRSYGYTF,TGTGCCATCAGTGACAGGGGGCGAAGCTATGGCTACACCTTC
TRBJ2-7,TRBV7-2,-,-,CTSSLRFSGSYEQYF,TGTACCAGCAGCTTAAGATTCTCGGGATCCTACGAGCAGTACTTC
TRBJ2-7,TRBV19,many,-,CASRSGHLHEQYF,TGTGCCAGCAGATCGGGACACCTCCACGAGCAGTACTTC
TRBJ2-1,TRBV4-3,-,-,CASSQDFQPYNEQFF,TGCGCCAGCAGCCAAGATTTCCAGCCCTACAATGAGCAGTTCTTC
TRBJ2-7,TRBV27,many,-,CASSSLPTGTYEQYF,TGTGCCAGCAGTTCGCTGCCTACAGGAACCTACGAGCAGTACTTC
TRBJ1-1,TRBV28,many,-,CASSLRTAMNTEAFF,TGTGCCAGCAGTTTAAGGACAGCAATGAACACTGAAGCTTTCTTT
TRBJ2-5,TRBV28,-,TRBD2,CASSETSGRYQETQYF,TGTGCCAGCAGTGAGACTAGCGGCAGGTACCAAGAGACCCAGTACTTC
TRBJ2-1,TRBV6-1,-,TRBD1,CASTPGQGKQFF,TGCGCCAGCACTCCGGGACAGGGGAAGCAGTTCTTC
TRBJ2-3,TRBV6-4,many,-,CASSEELGRSTDTQYF,TGTGCCAGCAGTGAAGAGCTAGGGCGCAGCACAGATACGCAGTATTTT
TRBJ2-7,TRBV12-3/TRBV12-4,few,-,CASSLGKYHEQYF,TGTGCCAGCAGTTTGGGGAAATACCACGAGCAGTACTTC
TRBJ1-5,TRBV7-2,few,TRBD1,CASSPPGGQGNQPQHF,TGTGCCAGCAGCCCGCCTGGAGGACAGGGCAATCAGCCCCAGCATTTT
TRBJ2-7,TRBV3-1,-,TRBD1,CASGSQGVQYF,TGTGCCAGCGGGAGTCAGGGGGTGCAGTACTTC